Presented here are 15 T cell receptor beta chains from one specimen sequenced in a study of blood T cells in healthy people across ages (dated by TCRdb to between 2014 and 2017). The library came from 5' RACE. TCRdb shows the sequencer as Illumina HiSeq 2500. A second PCR of 7 to 11 cycles was performed with a sample-barcoded 5' primer and a J-beta primer mix. The public reads were reanalyzed by TCRdb: fastp trimming at Q25, MiXCR alignment, in-frame beta chains only. CDR3 protein duplicates are merged, each entry listing the most common genes and DNA. The sample table lists under 950,000 distinct CDR3 sequences, approximately 21% of them with a count of one. The top ten clones comprise under 25% of the sample. The source material was blood. The receptors here all came from a man between 65 and 85 years old in good health.

J is TRBJ2-2 and V is TRBV29-1, with TRBD2 as a possible D gene (6 bases). The CDR3 length is 14 residues. The germline V gene has CDR1 SQVTM and CDR2 ANQGSEA. The V end was cut by 7 bases, the J end by 3 bases, with 15 bases between. CDR3 DNA sequence: TGCAGCGCCTGTTGGCGGAGGGACACCGGGGAGCTGTTTTTT. This translates into CSACWRRDTGELFF.

The chain carries TRBV20-1 and TRBJ2-5, with D unclear. CDR1 and CDR2 (germline): DFQATT, SNEGSKA (reference sequence). The CDR3 sequence is 14 residues long. The ends were cut back, 3 bases at V and 2 bases at J, with 13 bases in the middle. The CDR3 region is CSASQWALQETQYF. DNA of the CDR3: TGCAGTGCTAGTCAGTGGGCACTTCAAGAGACCCAGTACTTC.

This chain connects TRBV20-1 to TRBJ2-5; the match to TRBD2 covers 9 bases. V lost 3 bases and J lost 4; bases outside the gene matches: 9. The V gene's germline CDR1 is DFQATT and CDR2 SNEGSKA (reference sequence). The CDR3 runs 15 residues. As DNA, the CDR3 is TGCAGTGCTAGTTCCCCCCGCGGGAGGGTAGAGACCCAGTACTTC. Protein sequence: CSASSPRGRVETQYF.

The gene calls are TRBV11-2 and TRBJ1-2, with 9 bases fitting TRBD1. Germline values: CDR1 SGHAT, CDR2 FQNNGV. The CDR3 has 15 residues. With 2 bases clipped from V and 5 bases from J, the junction kept 6 bases outside the gene matches. The CDR3: CASSLRGQGGYGYTF. In DNA form, the CDR3 reads TGTGCCAGCAGCTTAAGGGGACAGGGAGGATATGGCTACACCTTC.

The chain is built from TRBV7-9 and TRBJ2-1, with TRBD1 as a possible D gene (6 bases). V lost 5 bases and J 0 bases, leaving 11 bases between the germline ends. The CDR3 has 15 residues. Germline loops: CDR1 SEHNR, CDR2 FQNEAQ (reference sequence). This CDR3 is CASSKGGSSYNEQFF. CDR3 sequence (DNA): TGTGCCAGCAGCAAAGGGGGTAGCTCCTACAATGAGCAGTTCTTC.

This clonotype came up a few times. The genes are TRBV5-5 and TRBJ2-1; 12 bases map to TRBD1. V lost 7 bases and J lost 7; bases outside the gene matches: 6. Germline CDR1 reads SGHKS; CDR2 reads YYEKEE (reference sequence). The CDR3 consists of 14 residues. The CDR3 is CASGGDRGQNEQFF. The CDR3 nucleotides read TGTGCCAGCGGTGGGGACAGGGGGCAAAATGAGCAGTTCTTC.

This clonotype showed up just a few times. This chain joins TRBV20-1 and TRBJ1-1; 9 bases map to TRBD1. J lost 3 bases, V lost 2 bases, and 7 bases had no gene match. The length of the CDR3 is 15 residues. The germline gives CDR1 DFQATT, CDR2 SNEGSKA (reference sequence). CDR3 sequence (DNA): TGCAGTGCTAGAAGAGCCTACAGGGGGCACACTGAAGCTTTCTTT. This codes for CSARRAYRGHTEAFF.

This clonotype occurred a few times. The genes are TRBV19 and TRBJ1-1, with 8 bases identical to TRBD1. The CDR3 sequence is 15 residues long. The junction had 10 bases not matched to a gene; V was cut back by 6 bases and J by 4 bases. Looked up from germline, CDR1 is LNHDA and CDR2 is SQIVND (reference sequence). CDR3 nucleotide sequence: TGTGCCAGTAGCCAAAGGACAGGGTACTCCACTGAAGCTTTCTTT. Protein product: CASSQRTGYSTEAFF. The entire variable domain, with the rest obtained from reference TRBV19 and TRBJ1-1, is as follows: DGGITQSPKYLFRKEGQNVTLSCEQNLNHDAMYWYRQDPGQGLRLIYYSQIVNDFQKGDIAEGYSVSREKKESFPLTVTSAQKNPTAFYLCASSQRTGYSTEAFFGQGTRLTVV.

The rearrangement links TRBV28 to TRBJ1-2, with TRBD1 matching over 7 bases. The germline gives CDR1 MDHEN, CDR2 SYDVKM. CDR3 length: 16 residues. Unmatched junction bases numbered 11, after V lost 3 bases and J lost 4 bases. CDR3 residues: CASSLRDRALFYGYTF. CDR3 DNA: TGTGCCAGCAGTTTGCGCGACAGGGCCCTCTTCTATGGCTACACCTTC.

This clonotype was picked up a small number of times. V usage is TRBV6-5 and J usage is TRBJ2-3, with 14 positions matching TRBD2. Germline assignment: CDR1 MNHEY and CDR2 SVGAGI. V shed 2 bases, J shed 0 bases, and the junction held 10 bases outside the gene matches. CDR3 length: 20 amino acids. This CDR3 reads CASSYGDLGLAGGSTDTQYF. CDR3 DNA: TGTGCCAGCAGTTACGGAGACCTAGGACTAGCGGGGGGAAGCACAGATACGCAGTATTTT.

This clonotype was counted a few times. The chain joins TRBV20-1 to TRBJ2-5; 9 bases agree with TRBD1. Germline V gene lookup returns CDR1 DFQATT and CDR2 SNEGSKA (reference sequence). The CDR3 contains 16 residues. CDR3 coding DNA: TGCAGCACAGCCGGGATGGTGGGACAGGGAGGAGAGACCCAGTACTTC. This translates into CSTAGMVGQGGETQYF.

The J gene is TRBJ2-2, the V gene TRBV20-1, with 8 bases that match TRBD1. CDR3 size: 15 residues. Germline V gene sequence: CDR1 DFQATT, CDR2 SNEGSKA (reference sequence). Trimming took 5 bases from V and 4 from J; bases not matched to a gene: 9. CDR3 bases: TGCAGTGCTCTCGGACAGGGTGGGGGCACCGGGGAGCTGTTTTTT. Encoded protein: CSALGQGGGTGELFF.

This clonotype came up a few times. V and J are TRBV6-5 and TRBJ1-3; 7 bases fit TRBD1. V was clipped by 0 bases and J by 1 base; unmatched bases: 6. CDR1 is MNHEY and CDR2 is SVGAGI in the germline V gene. There are 17 residues in the CDR3. The DNA for the CDR3 is TGTGCCAGCAGTTACTCGTCCGGGACAGCATCTGGAAACACCATATATTTT. It encodes CASSYSSGTASGNTIYF.

The chain links TRBV5-1 to TRBJ1-1; D gene unclear. Germline V gene data show CDR1 as SGHRS and CDR2 as YFSETQ. CDR3 length: 13 amino acids. The V end was cut by 5 bases, the J end by 6 bases, with 14 bases between. The CDR3 sequence: CASRERTESEAFF. The CDR3, as DNA: TGCGCCAGCAGGGAACGGACGGAGTCTGAAGCTTTCTTT.

The chain is built from TRBV7-9 and TRBJ2-3; the D gene is possibly TRBD1 (5 bases). CDR3 length equals 17 residues. V was clipped by 1 base and J by 3 bases, with 17 bases between them. The germline CDR1 and CDR2 sequences are SEHNR and FQNEAQ (reference sequence). CDR3 residues: CASSLDLGAGQTDTQYF. The DNA for the CDR3 is TGTGCCAGCAGCTTAGATCTTGGGGCAGGGCAGACAGATACGCAGTATTTT.